This T cell receptor (beta chain) was captured in a study of identical twins. Study-level results: Among beta out-of-frame sequences, excess sharing between twins appeared weaker. Zero-insertion findings could be partly confounded by invariant cells (MAIT and iNKT cells). High-abundance cord blood beta clonotypes had fewer insertions; memory repertoires showed none.

This clonotype was seen ten or more times. Its antigen is unknown. The V end lost 10 bases, the J end lost 4 bases, and 7 bases lay between the germline ends. The CDR3 length is 11 residues. Germline V lookup: CDR1 MDHEN, CDR2 SYDVKM. The authors used template switching to add a universal primer site and gave cDNA unique molecular identifiers. TCRdb reprocessed the 5' RACE reads with MiXCR, giving one entry per CDR3 protein. This sample has over 200,000 distinct CDR3 sequences, with over 9.5% found just once. Specimen: memory T cells sorted from blood. The sequence was obtained from a man over 45 in good health. This chain connects TRBV28 to TRBJ2-2; the D is unclear. CDR3 in amino acids: CATTGTGELFF. The CDR3 DNA reads as TGTGCCACCACGGGCACCGGGGAGCTGTTTTTT.